This passage covers 8 T cell receptor beta chains from one sample sequenced in a study of siplizumab effects on memory and regulatory T cells (dated by TCRdb to the late 2010s). The antigens of these receptors remain unknown. Library creation used the immunoSEQ multiplex PCR assay. Held by TCRdb, this immuneACCESS table contains in-frame sequences only and omits some clones. Under half of the omission traces to an unresolved V gene where checked; the cause of the rest is unknown. The sample includes about 10,000 clones, with about 46% observed a single time. The ten largest make up approximately 11% of the sample. Cells from the mixed lymphocyte reactions were cocultured for 6 days at 37 degrees C. Sequencing was carried out using CFSE-low (dividing) CD8+ T cells sorted from an allogeneic mixed lymphocyte reaction. Receptors originate from a human donor in good health; the cells came from an allogeneic mixed lymphocyte reaction.

By share of the sample, this clone is medium-sized (0.01 to 0.1%). This rearrangement joins TRBV6-6 to TRBJ2-5, with D perhaps TRBD1 (6 bases). Germline V lookup: CDR1 MNHNY, CDR2 SVGAGI (reference sequence). Trimming removed 1 base from V and 1 base from J, with 10 bases in between. This CDR3 has 15 amino acids. CDR3 residues: CASSYFGQSQETQYF. The DNA of the CDR3 is TGTGCCAGCAGTTACTTCGGACAGAGCCAAGAGACCCAGTACTTC.

J is TRBJ1-1 and V is TRBV4-1, with D tentatively TRBD1 (5 bases). The ends were cut back, 5 bases at V and 0 bases at J, with 13 bases in the middle. The CDR3 spans 15 residues. The germline gives CDR1 MGHRA, CDR2 YSYEKL. The DNA of the CDR3 is TGCGCCAGCAGCACCGACAGCTTCATGAACACTGAAGCTTTCTTT. As protein: CASSTDSFMNTEAFF.

The sample holds a few counts of this clone. The chain couples TRBV15 to TRBJ2-3, with D possibly being TRBD2 (6 bases). CDR3 length equals 17 residues. The germline V gene has CDR1 LNHNV and CDR2 YYDKDF (reference sequence). The V gene lost 0 bases and the J gene lost 2 bases, with 15 bases spanning the gap. CDR3 residues: CATSRDMAGGSTDTQYF. The CDR3 DNA is TGTGCCACCAGCAGAGATATGGCAGGAGGGTCCACAGATACGCAGTATTTT.

The chain joins TRBV4-1 to TRBJ1-2, with D unclear. V lost 0 bases, J lost 8 bases, and 13 bases lay in between. The germline gives CDR1 MGHRA, CDR2 YSYEKL. The CDR3 covers 14 residues. The CDR3 spells CASSQDPGSFGYTF. The DNA of the CDR3 is TGCGCCAGCAGCCAAGATCCGGGGTCGTTCGGCTACACCTTC.

By share of the sample, this clone is medium-sized. The chain joins TRBV2 to TRBJ2-7; no firm D call. The CDR3 is 13 amino acids. The ends were cut back, 1 base at V and 4 bases at J, with 8 bases in the middle. CDR1 is SNHLY and CDR2 is FYNNEI in the germline V gene. CDR3 sequence: CASSEGSGYEQYF. The CDR3 coding sequence is TGTGCCAGCAGTGAAGGATCTGGTTACGAGCAGTACTTC. The variable domain in full, with the rest retrieved from reference TRBV2 and TRBJ2-7, is EPEVTQTPSHQVTQMGQEVILRCVPISNHLYFYWYRQILGQKVEFLVSFYNNEISEKSEIFDDQFSVERPDGSNFTLKIRSTKLEDSAMYFCASSEGSGYEQYFGPGTRLTVT.

This chain links TRBV29-1 with TRBJ2-3; maybe TRBD2 (6 bases). V was pared by 7 bases and J by 1 base, with 15 bases between. This CDR3 has 14 residues. The germline V gene encodes CDR1 SQVTM and CDR2 ANQGSEA. This chain's CDR3 is CSADGGLRTDTQYF. The DNA of the CDR3 is TGCAGCGCCGACGGGGGTTTGCGCACAGATACGCAGTATTTT.

The J gene is TRBJ2-7, the V gene TRBV5-6; either TRBD1 or TRBD2 may supply D (5 bases each). CDR3 length: 15 amino acids. Deletions cut 4 bases from V and 0 bases from J, with 14 bases between. The V gene's germline CDR1 is SGHDT and CDR2 YYEEEE. CDR3 region: CASSLRGLSSYEQYF. The CDR3 region has the DNA TGTGCCAGCAGCCTCCGGGGCCTAAGCTCCTACGAGCAGTACTTC.

Relative to its sample, this clone is medium-sized. V usage is TRBV9 and J usage is TRBJ2-3, with 7 bases matching TRBD1. Trimming cost V 4 bases and J 1 base; bases outside gene matches: 9. Germline V gene sequence: CDR1 SGDLS, CDR2 YYNGEE. The CDR3 covers 16 residues. CDR3 amino acids: CASSLFSGGGTDTQYF. In nucleotides, the CDR3 is TGTGCCAGCAGCCTCTTCTCAGGGGGAGGCACAGATACGCAGTATTTT.